This entry is about one T cell receptor beta chain. The data derive from a study of blood T cell repertoires in COVID-19. Produced via immunoSEQ multiplex PCR; TCRdb's table is partial and in-frame only. In the table there are more than 25,000 clones, 80% to 95% of which are singletons. V was cut by 3 bases and J by 6 bases, with 15 bases left in between. Germline V CDR1 and CDR2: LNHDA, SQIVND (reference sequence). The CDR3 contains 15 residues. This sequence joins TRBV19 and TRBJ1-5; maybe TRBD1 (6 bases). Sequenced: peripheral blood. This receptor was obtained from a man in his sixties or seventies with active or convalescent COVID-19. The CDR3 here is CASSIGAGVGQPQHF. For the CDR3, the DNA is TGTGCCAGTAGTATCGGAGCAGGGGTAGGTCAGCCCCAGCATTTT.